This T cell receptor (beta chain) is drawn from a study of blood T cells in healthy people across ages. A word on this clonotype: Antigen: not known.

Study observations and caveats: Unknown CMV status may confound age-related changes in expanded clones. Age brought a roughly linear fall in TCR beta diversity measured per million T cells.

Next came a second PCR, run for about 7 to 12 cycles, which used a sample-barcoded 5' primer along with a J-beta primer mix. Each cDNA molecule received a tag from a template-switch adaptor that had 12 random nucleotides. TCRdb analysed the 5' RACE reads with MiXCR anew, one entry per CDR3 protein. Of 700,000 to 800,000 distinct CDR3 sequences in the sample, about 42% are singletons; the top ten hold 20% to 25%. The V end was cut by 0 bases, the J end by 5 bases, with 14 bases between. The CDR3 has 16 residues. Germline CDR1 and CDR2: SGDLS and YYNGEE. Every sample had a minimum of 6.5 million PBMCs isolated.

The receptor's source is a woman aged 60-75 years in good health. Sequenced sample: blood. V gene TRBV9 combines with J gene TRBJ2-2; tentatively, D is TRBD2 (6 bases). The CDR3 DNA follows: TGTGCCAGCAGCGTAGGTCCCGGGAGCCAAACCGGGGAGCTGTTTTTT. Amino acids: CASSVGPGSQTGELFF.